This is a list of T cell receptor beta chains from one sample in a study of Ad26.COV2.S vaccination and SARS-CoV-2 variants. This table comes from immunoSEQ multiplex PCR, and its TCRdb copy is limited to in-frame clones, with some not included. The table includes about 350,000 clones, approximately 90% detected once. The specimen was peripheral blood, collected after recovery from COVID-19. The source of these receptors is a human donor who had recovered from COVID-19. Both conserved end residues are part of each CDR3. The D gene is left open where the match is weak. A row's size may be missing; if present it is once, few, many or a size class.

j_call clone_size v_call d_call cdr3_length cdr3_aa cdr3_nt
TRBJ1-2 NA TRBV14 TRBD1 16 CASSQEGTGGHYGYTF TGTGCCAGCAGCCAAGAGGGGACAGGGGGCCACTATGGCTACACCTTC
TRBJ2-2 NA TRBV5-1 TRBD1 16 CASSFRGGANTGELFF TGCGCCAGCAGCTTCCGAGGGGGCGCGAACACCGGGGAGCTGTTTTTT
TRBJ2-3 NA TRBV2 NA 13 CASMGGAADTQYF TGTGCCAGCATGGGGGGGGCAGCAGATACGCAGTATTTT
TRBJ1-6 NA TRBV6-1 NA 16 CASSEYGWDKNSPPHF TGTGCCAGCAGTGAATATGGCTGGGATAAGAATTCACCCCCCCACTTT
TRBJ2-2 NA TRBV28 NA 14 CASSRTGNTGELFF TGTGCCAGCAGCCGTACAGGGAACACCGGGGAGCTGTTTTTT
TRBJ1-2 NA TRBV27 TRBD1 15 CASSLGAGGDLGYTF TGTGCCAGTTCCCTCGGGGCAGGGGGTGATTTGGGCTACACCTTC
TRBJ1-2 NA TRBV25-1 TRBD1 13 CASSYRGWDGYTF TGTGCCAGCAGCTACAGGGGTTGGGATGGCTACACCTTC
TRBJ1-2 once TRBV9 TRBD1 14 CASSGGTGSYGYTF TGTGCCAGCAGCGGGGGGACAGGGAGCTATGGCTACACCTTC
TRBJ1-1 NA TRBV7-8 NA 14 CASSFGQGNTEAFF TGTGCCAGCAGCTTCGGGCAGGGGAACACTGAAGCTTTCTTT
TRBJ1-6 NA TRBV18 NA 15 CASSPVEGRDSPLHF TGTGCCAGCTCACCGGTGGAAGGGCGGGATTCACCCCTCCACTTT
TRBJ1-1 few TRBV6-2/TRBV6-3 TRBD1 12 CASGDLTGGAFF TGTGCCAGCGGTGACTTGACAGGGGGAGCTTTCTTT
TRBJ1-1 NA TRBV9 NA 16 CASSAFTRGQNTEAFF TGTGCCAGCAGCGCCTTTACCCGGGGCCAGAACACTGAAGCTTTCTTT
TRBJ2-7 NA TRBV6-2/TRBV6-3 NA 11 CASSYGGEQYF TGTGCCAGCAGTTACGGGGGCGAGCAGTACTTC